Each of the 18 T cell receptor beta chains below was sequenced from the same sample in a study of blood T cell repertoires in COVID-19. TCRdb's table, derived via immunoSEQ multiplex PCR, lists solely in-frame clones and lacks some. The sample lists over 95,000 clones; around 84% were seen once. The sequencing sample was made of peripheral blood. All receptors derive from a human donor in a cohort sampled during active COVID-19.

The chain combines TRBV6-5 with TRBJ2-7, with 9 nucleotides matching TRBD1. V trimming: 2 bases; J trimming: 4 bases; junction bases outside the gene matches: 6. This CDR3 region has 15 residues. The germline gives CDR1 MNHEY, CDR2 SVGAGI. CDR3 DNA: TGTGCCAGCAGTTACGCCGGGACAGGGCCTTACGAGCAGTACTTC. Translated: CASSYAGTGPYEQYF.

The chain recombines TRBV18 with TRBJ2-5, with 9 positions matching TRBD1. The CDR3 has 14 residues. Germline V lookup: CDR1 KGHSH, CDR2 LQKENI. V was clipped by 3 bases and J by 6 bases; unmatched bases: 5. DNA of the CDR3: TGTGCCAGCTCACCTCCGGGACAGGGAAAGACCCAGTACTTC. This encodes CASSPPGQGKTQYF.

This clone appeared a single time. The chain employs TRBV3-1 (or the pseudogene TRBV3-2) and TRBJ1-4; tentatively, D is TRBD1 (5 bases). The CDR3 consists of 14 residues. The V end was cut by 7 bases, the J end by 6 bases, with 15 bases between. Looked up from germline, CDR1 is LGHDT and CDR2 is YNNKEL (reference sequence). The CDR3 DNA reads TGTGCCAGCAAACAACAGGCCCTAGATGAAAAACTGTTTTTT. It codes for CASKQQALDEKLFF.

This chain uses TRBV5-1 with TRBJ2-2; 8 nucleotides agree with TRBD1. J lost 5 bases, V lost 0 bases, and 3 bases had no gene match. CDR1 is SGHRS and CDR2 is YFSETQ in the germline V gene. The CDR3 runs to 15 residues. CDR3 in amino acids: CASSLVQGGTGELFF. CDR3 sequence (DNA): TGCGCCAGCAGCTTGGTACAGGGGGGAACCGGGGAGCTGTTTTTT.

CDR3 protein: CASSYYAGQSYEQYF. The CDR3 nucleotides read TGTGCCAGCAGTTACTATGCGGGACAGTCCTACGAGCAGTACTTC. V and J are TRBV6-5 and TRBJ2-7; D is perhaps TRBD1 (7 bases). V was trimmed by 1 base and J by 1 base, leaving 11 bases between them. Germline CDR1 MNHEY, CDR2 SVGAGI. There are 15 residues in the CDR3.

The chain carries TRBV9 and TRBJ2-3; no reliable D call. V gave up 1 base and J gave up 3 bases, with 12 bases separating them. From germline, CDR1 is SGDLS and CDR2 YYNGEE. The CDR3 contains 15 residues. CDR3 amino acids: CASSVSFGRTDTQYF. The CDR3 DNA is TGTGCCAGCAGCGTATCCTTTGGCAGAACAGATACGCAGTATTTT.

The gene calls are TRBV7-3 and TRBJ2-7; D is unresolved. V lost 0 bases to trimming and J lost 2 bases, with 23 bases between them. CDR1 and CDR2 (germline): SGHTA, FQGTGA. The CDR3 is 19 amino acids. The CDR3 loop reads CASSLTSYRLYCLAYEQYF. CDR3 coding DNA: TGTGCCAGCAGCTTAACTTCCTATCGTCTCTACTGTTTAGCCTACGAGCAGTACTTC.

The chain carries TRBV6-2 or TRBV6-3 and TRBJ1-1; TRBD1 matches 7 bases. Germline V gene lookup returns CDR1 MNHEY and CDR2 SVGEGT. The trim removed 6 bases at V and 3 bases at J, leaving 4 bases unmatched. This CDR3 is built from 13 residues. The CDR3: CASSLTGDTEAFF. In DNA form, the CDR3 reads TGTGCCAGCAGCCTAACAGGGGACACTGAAGCTTTCTTT.

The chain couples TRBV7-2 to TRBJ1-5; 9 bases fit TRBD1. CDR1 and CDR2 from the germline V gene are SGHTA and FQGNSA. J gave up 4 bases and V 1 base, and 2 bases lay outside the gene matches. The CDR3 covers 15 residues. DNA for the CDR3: TGTGCCAGCAGCTTAGTGACAGGGGGAAATCAGCCCCAGCATTTT. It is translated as CASSLVTGGNQPQHF.

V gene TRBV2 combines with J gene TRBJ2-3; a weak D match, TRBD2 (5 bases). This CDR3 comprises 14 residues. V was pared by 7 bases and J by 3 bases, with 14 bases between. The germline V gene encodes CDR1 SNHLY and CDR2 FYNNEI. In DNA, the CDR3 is TGTGCCAGCATCGGACTCGGGTGGACAGATACGCAGTATTTT. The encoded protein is CASIGLGWTDTQYF.

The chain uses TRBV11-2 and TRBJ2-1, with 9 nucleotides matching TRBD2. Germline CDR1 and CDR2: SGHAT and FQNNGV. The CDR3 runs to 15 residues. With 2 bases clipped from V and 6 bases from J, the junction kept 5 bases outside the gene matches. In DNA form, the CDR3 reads TGTGCCAGCAGCTTAATGCGGGGGGGCTTCAATGAGCAGTTCTTC. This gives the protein CASSLMRGGFNEQFF.

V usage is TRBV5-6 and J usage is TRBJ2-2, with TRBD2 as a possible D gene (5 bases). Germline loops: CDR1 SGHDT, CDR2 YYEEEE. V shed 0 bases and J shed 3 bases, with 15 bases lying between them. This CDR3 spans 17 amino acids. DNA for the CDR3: TGTGCCAGCAGCTTGGCTCTGGGTAGGAGGTACACCGGGGAGCTGTTTTTT. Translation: CASSLALGRRYTGELFF.

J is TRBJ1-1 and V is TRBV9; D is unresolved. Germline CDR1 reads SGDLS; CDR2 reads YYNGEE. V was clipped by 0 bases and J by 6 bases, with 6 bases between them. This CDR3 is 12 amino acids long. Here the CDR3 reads CASSVGGAEAFF. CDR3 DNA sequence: TGTGCCAGCAGCGTAGGGGGAGCTGAAGCTTTCTTT. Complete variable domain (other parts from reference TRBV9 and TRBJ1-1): DSGVTQTPKHLITATGQRVTLRCSPRSGDLSVYWYQQSLDQGLQFLIQYYNGEERAKGNILERFSAQQFPDLHSELNLSSLELGDSALYFCASSVGGAEAFFGQGTRLTVV.

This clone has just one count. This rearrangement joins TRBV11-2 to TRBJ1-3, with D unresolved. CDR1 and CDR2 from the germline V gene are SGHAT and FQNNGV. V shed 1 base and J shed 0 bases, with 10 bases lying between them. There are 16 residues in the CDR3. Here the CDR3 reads CASSLAPGVSGNTIYF. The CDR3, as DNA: TGTGCCAGCAGCTTAGCCCCCGGGGTCTCTGGAAACACCATATATTTT.

CDR3 nucleotide sequence: TGTGCCAGCAGCCCAAACAGGGGACAAGGATTAAACACTGAAGCTTTCTTT. Translated, it gives CASSPNRGQGLNTEAFF. This rearrangement joins TRBV7-6 to TRBJ1-1, with 7 bases identical to TRBD1. The CDR3 runs to 17 residues. With V trimmed by 5 bases and J by 2 bases, 14 bases remained unmatched. CDR1 is SGHVS, CDR2 FNYEAQ, per germline.

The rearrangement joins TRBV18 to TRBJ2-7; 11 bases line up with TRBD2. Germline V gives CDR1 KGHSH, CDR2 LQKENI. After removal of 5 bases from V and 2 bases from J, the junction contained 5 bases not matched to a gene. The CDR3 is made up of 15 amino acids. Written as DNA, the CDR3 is TGTGCCAGCTCATCACTAGCGGGGGCAACCTACGAGCAGTACTTC. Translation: CASSSLAGATYEQYF. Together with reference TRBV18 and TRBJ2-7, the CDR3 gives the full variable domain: NAGVMQNPRHLVRRRGQEARLRCSPMKGHSHVYWYRQLPEEGLKFMVYLQKENIIDESGMPKERFSAEFPKEGPSILRIQQVVRGDSAAYFCASSSLAGATYEQYFGPGTRLTVT.

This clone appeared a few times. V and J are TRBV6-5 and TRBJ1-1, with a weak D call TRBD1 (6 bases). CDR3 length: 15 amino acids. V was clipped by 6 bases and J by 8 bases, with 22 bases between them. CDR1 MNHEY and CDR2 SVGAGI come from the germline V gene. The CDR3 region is CASRGPSQGSEEAFF. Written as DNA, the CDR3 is TGTGCCAGCAGGGGACCGTCTCAGGGGTCGGAAGAAGCTTTCTTT.

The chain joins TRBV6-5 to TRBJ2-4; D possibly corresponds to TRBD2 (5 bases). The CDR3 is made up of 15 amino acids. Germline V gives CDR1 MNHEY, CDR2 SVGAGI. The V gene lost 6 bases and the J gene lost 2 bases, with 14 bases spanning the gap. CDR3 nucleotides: TGTGCCAGCAGGAGGGATGTCGATCCCAAAAACATTCAGTACTTC. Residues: CASRRDVDPKNIQYF.